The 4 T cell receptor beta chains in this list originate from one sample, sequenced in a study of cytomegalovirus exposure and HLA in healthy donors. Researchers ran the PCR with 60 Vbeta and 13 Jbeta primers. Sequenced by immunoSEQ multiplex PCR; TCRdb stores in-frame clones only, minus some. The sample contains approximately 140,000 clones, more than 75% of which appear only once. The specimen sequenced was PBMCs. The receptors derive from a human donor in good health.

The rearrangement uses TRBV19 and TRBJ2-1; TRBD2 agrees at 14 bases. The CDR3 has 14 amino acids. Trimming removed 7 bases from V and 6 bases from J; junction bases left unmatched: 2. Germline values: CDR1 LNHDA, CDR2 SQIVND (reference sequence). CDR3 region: CASTGTSGSNEQFF. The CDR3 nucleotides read TGTGCCAGTACCGGGACTAGCGGGAGCAATGAGCAGTTCTTC.

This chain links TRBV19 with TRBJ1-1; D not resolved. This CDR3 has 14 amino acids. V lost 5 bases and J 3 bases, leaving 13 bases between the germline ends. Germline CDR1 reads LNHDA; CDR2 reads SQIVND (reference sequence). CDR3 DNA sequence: TGTGCCAGTAGTCAAAATTTTCAGGACACTGAAGCTTTCTTT. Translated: CASSQNFQDTEAFF. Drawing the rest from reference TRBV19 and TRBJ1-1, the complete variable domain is DGGITQSPKYLFRKEGQNVTLSCEQNLNHDAMYWYRQDPGQGLRLIYYSQIVNDFQKGDIAEGYSVSREKKESFPLTVTSAQKNPTAFYLCASSQNFQDTEAFFGQGTRLTVV.

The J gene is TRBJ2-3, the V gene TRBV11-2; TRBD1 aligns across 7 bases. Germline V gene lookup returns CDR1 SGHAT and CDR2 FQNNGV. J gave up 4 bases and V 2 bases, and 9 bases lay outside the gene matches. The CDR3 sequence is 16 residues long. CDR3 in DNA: TGTGCCAGCAGCTTATTGGGGCAGGGGGTTTCAGATACGCAGTATTTT. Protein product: CASSLLGQGVSDTQYF. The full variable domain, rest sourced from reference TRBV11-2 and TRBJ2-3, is EAGVAQSPRYKIIEKRQSVAFWCNPISGHATLYWYQQILGQGPKLLIQFQNNGVVDDSQLPKDRFSAERLKGVDSTLKIQPAKLEDSAVYLCASSLLGQGVSDTQYFGPGTRLTVL.

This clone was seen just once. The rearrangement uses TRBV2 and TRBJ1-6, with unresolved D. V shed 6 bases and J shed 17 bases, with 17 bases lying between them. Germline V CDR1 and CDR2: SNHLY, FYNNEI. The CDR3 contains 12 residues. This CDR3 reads CASRALRVSFHF. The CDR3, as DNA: TGTGCCAGCAGGGCACTACGTGTATCTTTCCACTTT.